This note documents a single TCR beta chain sequence. Its antigen remains unknown. V was pared by 0 bases and J by 0 bases, with 12 bases between. The germline V gene has CDR1 MGHRA and CDR2 YSYEKL. The length of the CDR3 is 17 residues. This specimen belongs to a study of blood T cells in healthy people across ages. The authors extracted at least 6 micrograms of total RNA per sample. General study points: PBMC samples, being unsorted, prevented any conclusive comparison of naive and antigen-experienced cells. Estimates of total diversity, which came from one million sequenced T cells, were considered to be underestimates.

A second PCR of 7 to 11 cycles used a sample-barcoded 5' primer and a J-beta primer mix. TCRdb reanalysed the 5' RACE reads using MiXCR and keeps one entry per CDR3 protein. The sample consists of roughly 560,000 distinct CDR3 sequences, about 25% of them appearing once. These data also formed part of another study, on T cells of mothers and their children.

The sequencing sample was made of blood. The TCR comes from a boy aged 10-17 years in good health. This chain joins TRBV4-1 and TRBJ1-3; a possible D gene is TRBD1 (6 bases). The CDR3 region is CASSQDPGERSGNTIYF. The CDR3 region has the DNA TGCGCCAGCAGCCAAGATCCAGGGGAGCGCTCTGGAAACACCATATATTTT.